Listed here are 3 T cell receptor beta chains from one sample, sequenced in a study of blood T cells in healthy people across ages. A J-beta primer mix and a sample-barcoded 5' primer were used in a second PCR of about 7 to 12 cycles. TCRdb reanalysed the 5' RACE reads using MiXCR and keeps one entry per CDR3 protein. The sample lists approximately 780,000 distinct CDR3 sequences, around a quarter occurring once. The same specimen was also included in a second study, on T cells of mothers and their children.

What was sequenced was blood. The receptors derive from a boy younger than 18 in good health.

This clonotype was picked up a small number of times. The DNA of the CDR3 is TGTGCCAGCCTTAGCGGGGGGGCGAATGAGCAGTTCTTC. Protein: CASLSGGANEQFF. The chain carries TRBV18 and TRBJ2-5; 11 nucleotides line up with TRBD2. The DNA matches TRBJ2-1 better at its end, which makes the J call doubtful. The CDR3 length is 13 residues. Germline lookup yields CDR1 KGHSH and CDR2 LQKENI.

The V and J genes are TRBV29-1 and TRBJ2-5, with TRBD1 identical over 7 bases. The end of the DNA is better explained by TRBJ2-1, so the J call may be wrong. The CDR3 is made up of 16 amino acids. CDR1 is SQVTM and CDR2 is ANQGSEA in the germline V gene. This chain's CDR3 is CSVERAPAGGYNEQFF. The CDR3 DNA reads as TGCAGCGTTGAAAGGGCCCCAGCAGGGGGCTACAATGAGCAGTTCTTC.

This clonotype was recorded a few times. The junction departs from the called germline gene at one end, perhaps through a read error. The CDR3 bases are TGTGCGCACCAATCGGGGGGCGCTGAGAGGGCCAACGCCCTGACTTTC. The encoded protein is CAHQSGGAERANALTF. This sequence joins TRBV28 and TRBJ2-6; D possibly corresponds to TRBD2 (7 bases). The CDR3 is 16 amino acids. The germline V gene has CDR1 MDHEN and CDR2 SYDVKM.